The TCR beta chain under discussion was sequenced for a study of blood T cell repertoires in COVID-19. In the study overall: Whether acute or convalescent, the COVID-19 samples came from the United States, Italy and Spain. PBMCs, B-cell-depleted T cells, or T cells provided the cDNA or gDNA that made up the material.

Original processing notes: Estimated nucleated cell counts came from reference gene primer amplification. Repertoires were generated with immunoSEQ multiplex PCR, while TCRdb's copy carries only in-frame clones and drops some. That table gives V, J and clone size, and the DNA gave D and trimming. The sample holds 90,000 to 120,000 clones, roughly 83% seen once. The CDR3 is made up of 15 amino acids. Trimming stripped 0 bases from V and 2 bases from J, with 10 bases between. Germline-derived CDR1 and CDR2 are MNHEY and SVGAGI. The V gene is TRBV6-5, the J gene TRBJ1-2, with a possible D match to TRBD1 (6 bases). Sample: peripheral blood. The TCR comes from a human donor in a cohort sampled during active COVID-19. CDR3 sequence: CASSYSGQGNYGYTF. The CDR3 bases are TGTGCCAGCAGTTACTCGGGGCAGGGGAACTATGGCTACACCTTC.